The 22 T cell receptor beta chains in this list originate from one sample, sequenced in a study of CD8+ T cells in alopecia areata. Following extraction, RNA underwent reverse transcription to cDNA, which served as the sequencing template. The table came from immunoSEQ multiplex PCR; TCRdb's copy has only in-frame clones and leaves some out. The sample consists of about 140,000 clones, 45% to 60% of them appearing once. The sequences come from CD4+ T cells sorted from blood, collected at week 0. The receptor source for this set is a human donor with alopecia areata.

This clone was counted once. This chain links TRBV10-3 with TRBJ1-5, with D tentatively TRBD1 (6 bases). The germline V gene has CDR1 ENHRY and CDR2 SYGVKD. The CDR3 sequence is 16 residues long. V lost 6 bases and J lost 3, with 18 bases in between. This CDR3 is CAISPGQRLTNQPQHF. The CDR3 DNA sequence: TGTGCCATCAGCCCCGGACAGCGCTTAACCAATCAGCCCCAGCATTTT.

The V gene is TRBV29-1, the J gene TRBJ2-5; 7 nucleotides match TRBD1. V lost 6 bases and J lost 7; bases outside the gene matches: 8. Germline V gene sequence: CDR1 SQVTM, CDR2 ANQGSEA. This CDR3 comprises 12 residues. CDR3 nucleotides: TGCAGCGTGGCAACAGGGGAAGGGACCCAGTACTTC. This gives the protein CSVATGEGTQYF.

V usage is TRBV4-1 and J usage is TRBJ2-7, with 9 bases matching TRBD1. Per germline, CDR1 MGHRA and CDR2 YSYEKL. The ends lost 2 bases at V and 1 base at J; junction bases unmatched: 6. This CDR3 is 16 amino acids long. The CDR3 spells CASSQPQQGASYEQYF. CDR3 coding DNA: TGCGCCAGCAGCCAACCCCAACAGGGGGCTTCCTACGAGCAGTACTTC.

V is TRBV29-1 and J is TRBJ1-1; no reliable D call. Germline assignment: CDR1 SQVTM and CDR2 ANQGSEA. The CDR3 runs 14 residues. Trimming stripped 1 base from V and 1 base from J, with 10 bases between. CDR3 coding DNA: TGCAGCGTTGAAGTCCATCCGCCGAACACTGAAGCTTTCTTT. This codes for CSVEVHPPNTEAFF.

CDR3 loop: CASSIGMVNTEAFF. The CDR3 nucleotides read TGTGCCAGTAGTATAGGGATGGTGAACACTGAAGCTTTCTTT. The gene calls are TRBV19 and TRBJ1-1, with D hard to call. Trimming removed 1 base at V and 0 bases at J, with 6 bases between. The CDR3 sequence is 14 residues long. Germline V gene sequence: CDR1 LNHDA, CDR2 SQIVND (reference sequence).

The genes are TRBV7-9 and TRBJ1-2, with a possible D match to TRBD1 (5 bases). The CDR3 covers 14 residues. From germline, CDR1 is SEHNR and CDR2 FQNEAQ (reference sequence). Trimming took 1 base from V and 5 from J, leaving 11 bases between them. The CDR3 DNA sequence: TGTGCCAGCAGCTTAGTCGGCAGGGATTATGGCTACACCTTC. Translating it yields CASSLVGRDYGYTF.

The V call is TRBV2, the J call TRBJ1-1; weak D call: TRBD1 (6 bases). Germline V gene lookup returns CDR1 SNHLY and CDR2 FYNNEI. V lost 6 bases and J lost 1, with 18 bases in between. The CDR3 has 16 amino acids. In DNA, the CDR3 is TGTGCCAGCAGAGTTACACTAACAGGGCCGAACACTGAAGCTTTCTTT. This gives the protein CASRVTLTGPNTEAFF.

The chain carries TRBV28 and TRBJ2-5, with 7 bases aligning to TRBD1. This CDR3 contains 13 residues. Germline trimming cut 10 bases from V and 3 bases from J; bases unmatched to any gene: 8. In germline, CDR1 is MDHEN, CDR2 SYDVKM. As DNA, the CDR3 is TGTGCCACCACCATCGGACAGGAAGAGACCCAGTACTTC. Translation: CATTIGQEETQYF. The full variable domain, its missing parts supplied by reference TRBV28 and TRBJ2-5, is DVKVTQSSRYLVKRTGEKVFLECVQDMDHENMFWYRQDPGLGLRLIYFSYDVKMKEKGDIPEGYSVSREKKERFSLILESASTNQTSMYLCATTIGQEETQYFGPGTRLLVL.

The chain is built from TRBV4-3 and TRBJ1-2; D may be TRBD1 (5 bases). Germline values: CDR1 LGHNA, CDR2 YSLEER. There are 17 residues in the CDR3. Trimming pared 0 bases from V and 5 bases from J, leaving 19 bases between. Written as DNA, the CDR3 is TGCGCCAGCAGCCAAGAAGGAGGGCGGGGGGATCTGTATGGCTACACCTTC. Its translation: CASSQEGGRGDLYGYTF.

DNA for the CDR3: TGTGCCAGCAACTCAGAGGGGAACACTGAAGCTTTCTTT. This gives the protein CASNSEGNTEAFF. The chain carries TRBV2 and TRBJ1-1; no firm D call. This CDR3 contains 13 residues. V was clipped by 7 bases and J by 1 base, with 10 bases between them. The V gene's germline CDR1 is SNHLY and CDR2 FYNNEI.

This clone turned up a few times. This chain connects TRBV18 to TRBJ2-4; D unresolved. Germline V gene sequence: CDR1 KGHSH, CDR2 LQKENI. The V end lost 2 bases, the J end lost 0 bases, and 5 bases lay between the germline ends. The CDR3 is 14 amino acids. The CDR3 protein is CASSPVVAKNIQYF. The CDR3 DNA reads as TGTGCCAGCTCACCAGTGGTAGCCAAAAACATTCAGTACTTC.

The V gene is TRBV7-2, the J gene TRBJ2-3; no definite D call. Trimming removed 3 bases from V and 6 bases from J, with 7 bases in between. The CDR3 is 12 residues long. CDR1 and CDR2 from the germline V gene are SGHTA and FQGNSA. This CDR3 is CASSLSSDTQYF. The CDR3 DNA reads as TGTGCCAGCAGCTTGTCCAGCGATACGCAGTATTTT.

This chain joins TRBV2 and TRBJ1-1, with 7 bases that match TRBD1. Germline CDR1 SNHLY, CDR2 FYNNEI. The CDR3 is 13 amino acids. V was pared by 6 bases and J by 7 bases, with 8 bases of the junction left unmatched. CDR3 region: CASREDRFSEAFF. In DNA form, the CDR3 reads TGTGCCAGCAGAGAGGACAGGTTCAGTGAAGCTTTCTTT.

The chain joins TRBV4-1 to TRBJ2-7; 9 bases fit TRBD1. V trimming: 1 base; J trimming: 4 bases; junction bases outside the gene matches: 5. The CDR3 covers 15 residues. Per the germline V gene, CDR1 is MGHRA and CDR2 is YSYEKL. CDR3 loop: CASSQARDRVYEQYF. CDR3 sequence (DNA): TGCGCCAGCAGCCAAGCCCGGGACAGGGTGTACGAGCAGTACTTC.

Regarding this clone: The same CDR3 also results from other DNA sequences found in this sample. The V call is TRBV30, the J call TRBJ1-1, with D uncertain. Deletions cut 0 bases from V and 1 base from J, with 3 bases between. Per germline, CDR1 GTSNPN and CDR2 SVGIG (reference sequence). The CDR3 totals 12 residues. The chain's CDR3 is CAWSVRNTEAFF. CDR3 nucleotides: TGTGCCTGGAGTGTACGGAACACTGAAGCTTTCTTT.

This clone was seen a few times. This chain joins TRBV28 and TRBJ2-5; TRBD1 aligns across 10 bases. The CDR3 consists of 19 residues. The V segment lost 5 bases and the J segment 0 bases; nucleotides outside the gene matches: 15. The germline V gene encodes CDR1 MDHEN and CDR2 SYDVKM. As DNA, the CDR3 is TGTGCCAGCAGTGTTGGACAGGGGGACCCACTCTACTACCAAGAGACCCAGTACTTC. This encodes CASSVGQGDPLYYQETQYF.

In this sample, this clone turned up a few times. V gene TRBV28 combines with J gene TRBJ1-2; D remains ambiguous. V lost 7 bases, J lost 4 bases, and 13 bases lay in between. This CDR3 is 13 amino acids long. Germline V gives CDR1 MDHEN, CDR2 SYDVKM. As DNA, the CDR3 is TGTGCCAGCACTCAAGGACGGATCTATGGCTACACCTTC. This codes for CASTQGRIYGYTF.

V and J are TRBV25-1 and TRBJ2-3, with D tentatively TRBD2 (5 bases). The germline gives CDR1 MGHDK, CDR2 SYGVNS. V lost 6 bases and J 5 bases, leaving 9 bases between the germline ends. This CDR3 contains 12 residues. CDR3 in amino acids: CASRRAEDTQYF. The CDR3 nucleotides read TGTGCCAGCAGGAGAGCGGAAGATACGCAGTATTTT.

V gene TRBV6-5 combines with J gene TRBJ2-7, with D tentatively TRBD2 (5 bases). The germline V and J ends were trimmed by 4 bases and 1 base, with 17 bases remaining between them. Germline CDR1 is MNHEY and CDR2 is SVGAGI. There are 16 residues in the CDR3. CDR3 protein: CASSSSTSVSSYEQYF. In nucleotides, the CDR3 is TGTGCCAGCAGTTCCTCCACTAGTGTGTCATCCTACGAGCAGTACTTC.

The chain combines TRBV30 with TRBJ2-2; D not certain. This CDR3 is 11 amino acids long. CDR1 and CDR2 from the germline V gene are GTSNPN and SVGIG (reference sequence). V was clipped by 0 bases and J by 8 bases, with 4 bases between them. The CDR3 reads CAWSVKGELFF. The CDR3, as DNA: TGTGCCTGGAGTGTAAAAGGGGAGCTGTTTTTT.

This chain uses TRBV11-2 with TRBJ2-7; D is ambiguous. The V gene lost 1 base and the J gene lost 2 bases, with 9 bases spanning the gap. The CDR3 has 14 residues. CDR1 is SGHAT and CDR2 is FQNNGV in the germline V gene. The CDR3: CASSLAPGPYEQYF. CDR3 nucleotides: TGTGCCAGCAGCTTAGCTCCTGGCCCCTACGAGCAGTACTTC.

This chain links TRBV29-1 with TRBJ1-2, with D tentatively TRBD1 (6 bases). Per germline, CDR1 SQVTM and CDR2 ANQGSEA. V gave up 2 bases and J gave up 5 bases, with 6 bases separating them. This CDR3 spans 11 amino acids. This CDR3 reads CSVETGYGYTF. The CDR3 DNA sequence: TGCAGCGTTGAAACAGGGTATGGCTACACCTTC.